This TCR beta chain was retrieved from a study of T cells in Graves' hyperthyroidism and ophthalmopathy. Overall study findings and caveats: Blood also showed most of the thyroid clonotypes that were expanded above 0.001.

It was RNA transcripts that yielded the amplified TCR beta CDR3 regions. Researchers ran a first-round RT-PCR on the TCR CDR3 using the HTBI primer set. TCRdb itself ran the multiplex PCR reads through MiXCR, one entry per CDR3 protein. This repertoire shows approximately 410,000 distinct CDR3 sequences, 12% to 15% found once; its top ten account for about 5%. A remark on this clonotype: Its matching antigen is unknown.

V gave up 8 bases and J gave up 8 bases; unmatched junction bases: 14. Per the germline V gene, CDR1 is MNHNS and CDR2 is SASEGT. CDR3 length: 14 amino acids. This receptor was identified in a woman in her late teens or twenties with Graves' hyperthyroidism. The sequencing sample was made of blood. The V call is TRBV6-1, the J call TRBJ1-2, with 7 bases lining up with TRBD1. The CDR3 coding sequence is TGTGCCAGCGCACCTATGGGGGGGACAGTCGGCTACACCTTC. Translation gives CASAPMGGTVGYTF.